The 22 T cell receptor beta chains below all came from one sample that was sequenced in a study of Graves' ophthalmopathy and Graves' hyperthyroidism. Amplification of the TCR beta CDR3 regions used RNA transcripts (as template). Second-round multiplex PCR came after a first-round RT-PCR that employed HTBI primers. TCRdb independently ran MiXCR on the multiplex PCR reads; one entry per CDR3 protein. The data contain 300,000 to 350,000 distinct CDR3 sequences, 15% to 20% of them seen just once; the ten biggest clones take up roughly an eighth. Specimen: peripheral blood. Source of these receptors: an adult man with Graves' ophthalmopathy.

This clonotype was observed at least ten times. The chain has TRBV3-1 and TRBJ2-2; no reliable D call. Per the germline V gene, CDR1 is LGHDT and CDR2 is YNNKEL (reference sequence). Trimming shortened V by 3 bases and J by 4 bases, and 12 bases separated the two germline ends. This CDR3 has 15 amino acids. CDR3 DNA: TGTGCCAGCAGCCAGAGTGGCGGAGTCACCGGGGAGCTGTTTTTT. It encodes CASSQSGGVTGELFF.

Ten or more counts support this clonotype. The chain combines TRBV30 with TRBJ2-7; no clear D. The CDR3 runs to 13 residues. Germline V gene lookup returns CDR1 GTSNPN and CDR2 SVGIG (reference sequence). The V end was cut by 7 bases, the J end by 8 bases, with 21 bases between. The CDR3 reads CAYLDRQIVKQYF. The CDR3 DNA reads TGTGCCTATCTGGATCGGCAGATTGTCAAGCAGTACTTC.

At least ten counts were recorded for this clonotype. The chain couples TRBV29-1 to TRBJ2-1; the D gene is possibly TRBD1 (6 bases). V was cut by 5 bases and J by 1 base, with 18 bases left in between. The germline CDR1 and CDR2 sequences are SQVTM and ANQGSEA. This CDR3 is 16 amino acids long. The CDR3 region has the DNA TGCAGCGTTCTCCTCATCGGGACACCTTCCTACAATGAGCAGTTCTTC. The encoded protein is CSVLLIGTPSYNEQFF.

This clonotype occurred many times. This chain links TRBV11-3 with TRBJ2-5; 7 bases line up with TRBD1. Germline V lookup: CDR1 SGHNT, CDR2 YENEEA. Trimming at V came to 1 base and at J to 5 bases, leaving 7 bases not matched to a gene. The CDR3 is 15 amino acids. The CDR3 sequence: CASSLGGQASETQYF. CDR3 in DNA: TGTGCCAGCAGCTTAGGTGGACAGGCGAGCGAGACCCAGTACTTC.

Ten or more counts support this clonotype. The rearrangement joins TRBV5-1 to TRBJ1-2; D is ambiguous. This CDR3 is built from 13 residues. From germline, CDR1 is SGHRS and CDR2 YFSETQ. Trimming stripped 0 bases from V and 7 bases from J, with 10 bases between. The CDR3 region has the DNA TGCGCCAGCAGCTTGGAAGGATCCGCTGGCTACACCTTC. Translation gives CASSLEGSAGYTF.

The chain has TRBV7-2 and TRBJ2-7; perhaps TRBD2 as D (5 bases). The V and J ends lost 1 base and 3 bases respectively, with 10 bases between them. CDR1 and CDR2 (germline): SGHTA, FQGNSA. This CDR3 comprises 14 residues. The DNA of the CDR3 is TGTGCCAGCAGCTTAGGTACGGGAAACTACGAGCAGTACTTC. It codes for CASSLGTGNYEQYF.

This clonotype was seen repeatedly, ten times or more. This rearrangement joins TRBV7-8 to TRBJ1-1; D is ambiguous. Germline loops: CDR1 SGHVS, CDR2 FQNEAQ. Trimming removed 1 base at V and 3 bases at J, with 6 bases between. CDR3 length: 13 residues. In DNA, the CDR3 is TGTGCCAGCAGCTTAGTCGGATACACTGAAGCTTTCTTT. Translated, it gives CASSLVGYTEAFF.

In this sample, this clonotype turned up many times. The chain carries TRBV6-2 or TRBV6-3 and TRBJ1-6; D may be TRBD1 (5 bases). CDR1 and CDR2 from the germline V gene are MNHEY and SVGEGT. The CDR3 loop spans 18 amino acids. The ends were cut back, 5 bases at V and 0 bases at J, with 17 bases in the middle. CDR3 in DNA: TGTGCCAGCAGTCCAGCCACCGACAGCAGCTCCTATAATTCACCCCTCCACTTT. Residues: CASSPATDSSSYNSPLHF.

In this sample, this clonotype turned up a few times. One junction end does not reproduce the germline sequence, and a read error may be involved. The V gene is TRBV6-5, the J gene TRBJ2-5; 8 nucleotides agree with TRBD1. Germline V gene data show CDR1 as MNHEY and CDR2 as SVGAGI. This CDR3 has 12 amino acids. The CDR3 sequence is CASRTGEKTQYF. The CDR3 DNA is TGTGCCAGCAGGACAGGGGAGAAGACTCAGTACTTC.

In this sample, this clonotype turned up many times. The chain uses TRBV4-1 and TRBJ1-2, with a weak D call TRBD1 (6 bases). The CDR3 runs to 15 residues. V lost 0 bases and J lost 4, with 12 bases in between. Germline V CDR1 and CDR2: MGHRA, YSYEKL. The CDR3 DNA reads TGCGCCAGCAGCCAAGAACCAGGCAGGGGCTATGGCTACACCTTC. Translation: CASSQEPGRGYGYTF.

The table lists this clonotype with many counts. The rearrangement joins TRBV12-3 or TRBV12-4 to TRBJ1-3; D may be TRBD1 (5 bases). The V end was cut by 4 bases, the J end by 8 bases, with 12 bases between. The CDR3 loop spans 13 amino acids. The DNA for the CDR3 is TGTGCCAGCAGTTCCGGGGCTGAGTACACCATATATTTT. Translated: CASSSGAEYTIYF.

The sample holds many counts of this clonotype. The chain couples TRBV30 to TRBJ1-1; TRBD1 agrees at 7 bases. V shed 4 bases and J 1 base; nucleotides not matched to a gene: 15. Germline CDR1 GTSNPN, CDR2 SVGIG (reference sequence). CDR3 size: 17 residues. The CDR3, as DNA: TGTGCCTGGAACCGGGACAGAGTCCTTACTTCGAACACTGAAGCTTTCTTT. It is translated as CAWNRDRVLTSNTEAFF.

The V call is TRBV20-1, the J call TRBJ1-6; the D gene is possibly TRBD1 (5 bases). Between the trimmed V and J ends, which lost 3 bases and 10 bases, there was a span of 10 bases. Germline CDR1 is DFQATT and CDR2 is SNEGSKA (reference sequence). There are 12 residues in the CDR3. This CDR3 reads CSARTALSPLHF. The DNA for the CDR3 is TGCAGTGCTAGGACAGCTTTGTCACCCCTCCACTTT.

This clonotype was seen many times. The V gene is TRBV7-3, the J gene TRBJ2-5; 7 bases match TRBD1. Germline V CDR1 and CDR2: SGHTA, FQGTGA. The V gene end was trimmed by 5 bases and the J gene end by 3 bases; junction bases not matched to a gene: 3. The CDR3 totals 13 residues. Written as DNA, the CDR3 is TGTGCCAGCAGCCCTACAGGGGAAGAGACCCAGTACTTC. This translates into CASSPTGEETQYF.

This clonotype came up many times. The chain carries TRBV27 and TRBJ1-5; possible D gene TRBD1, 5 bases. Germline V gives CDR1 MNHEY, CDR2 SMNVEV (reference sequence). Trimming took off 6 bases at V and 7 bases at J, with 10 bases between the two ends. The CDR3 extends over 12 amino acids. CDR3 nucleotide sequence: TGTGCCAGCAGACGAAGGGGACAGCCCCAGCATTTT. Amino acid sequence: CASRRRGQPQHF.

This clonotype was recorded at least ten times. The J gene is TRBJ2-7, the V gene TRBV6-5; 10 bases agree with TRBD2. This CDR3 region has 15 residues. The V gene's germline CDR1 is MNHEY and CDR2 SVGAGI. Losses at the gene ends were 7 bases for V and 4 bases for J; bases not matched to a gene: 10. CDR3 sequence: CASTHRPSGGYEQYF. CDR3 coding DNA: TGTGCCAGCACCCACAGGCCTAGCGGGGGATACGAGCAGTACTTC.

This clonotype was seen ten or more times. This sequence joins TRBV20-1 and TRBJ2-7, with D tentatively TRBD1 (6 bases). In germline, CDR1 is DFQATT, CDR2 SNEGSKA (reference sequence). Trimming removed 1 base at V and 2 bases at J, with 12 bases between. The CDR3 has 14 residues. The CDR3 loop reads CSARASQGAYEQYF. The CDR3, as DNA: TGCAGTGCTAGAGCGTCACAGGGAGCCTACGAGCAGTACTTC.

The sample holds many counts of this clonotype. The CDR3 bases are TGCGCCAGCCGAAAACAGGGGGACGGGGAGCTGTTTTTT. This encodes CASRKQGDGELFF. The chain uses TRBV5-1 and TRBJ2-2; 8 nucleotides match TRBD1. V trimming: 7 bases; J trimming: 7 bases; junction bases outside the gene matches: 6. Germline V lookup: CDR1 SGHRS, CDR2 YFSETQ. The CDR3 consists of 13 residues.

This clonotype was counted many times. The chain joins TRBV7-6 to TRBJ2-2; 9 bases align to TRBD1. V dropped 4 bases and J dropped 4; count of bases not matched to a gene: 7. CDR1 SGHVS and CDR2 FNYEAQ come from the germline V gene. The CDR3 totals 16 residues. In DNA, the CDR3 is TGTGCCAGCAGCTCCCCCGGGACAGGGCCCACCGGGGAGCTGTTTTTT. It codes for CASSSPGTGPTGELFF.

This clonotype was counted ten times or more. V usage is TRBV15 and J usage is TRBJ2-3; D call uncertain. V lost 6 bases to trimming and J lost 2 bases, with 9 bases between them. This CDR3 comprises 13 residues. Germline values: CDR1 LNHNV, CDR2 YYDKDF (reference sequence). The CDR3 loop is CATSMVNTDTQYF. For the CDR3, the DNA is TGTGCCACCAGTATGGTAAACACAGATACGCAGTATTTT.

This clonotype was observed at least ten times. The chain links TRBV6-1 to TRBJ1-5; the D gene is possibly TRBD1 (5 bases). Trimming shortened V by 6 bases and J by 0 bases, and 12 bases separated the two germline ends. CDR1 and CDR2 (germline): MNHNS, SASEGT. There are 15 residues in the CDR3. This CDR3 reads CASSREGYSNQPQHF. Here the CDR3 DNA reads TGTGCCAGCAGCCGGGAGGGGTATAGCAATCAGCCCCAGCATTTT.

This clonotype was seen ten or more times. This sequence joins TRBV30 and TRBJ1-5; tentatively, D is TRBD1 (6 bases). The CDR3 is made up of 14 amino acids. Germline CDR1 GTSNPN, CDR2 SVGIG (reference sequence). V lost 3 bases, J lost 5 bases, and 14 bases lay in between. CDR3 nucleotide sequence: TGTGCCTGGAGCCTCACAGGGATGGATCAGCCCCAGCATTTT. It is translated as CAWSLTGMDQPQHF.